This is a list of T cell receptor beta chains from one sample in a study of cytomegalovirus exposure and HLA in healthy donors. Generated by immunoSEQ multiplex PCR, the TCRdb table keeps only in-frame clones and is missing some. The data show under 150,000 clones, 75% to 85% seen once. The source material was PBMCs. The receptors come from a woman aged 50 to 60 in good health and CMV-seropositive. Both conserved end residues are part of each CDR3. D genes are given only for firm matches. A clone size is listed for some rows: how often the clone was seen (once, few, many), or a class if it is expanded.

CDR3 protein: CASSEIGGTRYTF
CDR3 DNA: TGTGCCAGCAGTGAGATTGGGGGGACTCGCTACACCTTC
D gene: -
V gene: TRBV6-4
J gene: TRBJ1-2
clone size: -

CDR3 protein: CASSPRTGEANYGYTF
CDR3 DNA: TGTGCCAGCAGCCCCCGGACAGGGGAGGCAAACTATGGCTACACCTTC
D gene: TRBD1
V gene: TRBV7-2
J gene: TRBJ1-2
clone size: -

CDR3 protein: CASSPQPGLAGEETQYF
CDR3 DNA: TGTGCCAGCAGCCCCCAACCGGGACTAGCGGGGGAAGAGACCCAGTACTTC
D gene: TRBD2
V gene: TRBV9
J gene: TRBJ2-5
clone size: few

CDR3 protein: CASSVMGGNQPQHF
CDR3 DNA: TGTGCCAGTAGCGTAATGGGGGGAAATCAGCCCCAGCATTTT
D gene: -
V gene: TRBV19
J gene: TRBJ1-5
clone size: -

CDR3 protein: CARGLGALPDTQYF
CDR3 DNA: TGTGCCAGGGGGTTGGGGGCGTTGCCAGATACGCAGTATTTT
D gene: -
V gene: TRBV27
J gene: TRBJ2-3
clone size: -

CDR3 protein: CASSIDGTDRYSYEQYF
CDR3 DNA: TGTGCCAGTAGTATAGATGGTACGGACAGGTACTCCTACGAGCAGTACTTC
D gene: TRBD1
V gene: TRBV19
J gene: TRBJ2-7
clone size: -

CDR3 protein: CASSLRGRGGNTEAFF
CDR3 DNA: TGTGCCAGCAGTTTAAGGGGCAGGGGTGGGAACACTGAAGCTTTCTTT
D gene: -
V gene: TRBV27
J gene: TRBJ1-1
clone size: -

CDR3 protein: CASRKGEAGGQNEQFF
CDR3 DNA: TGCGCCAGCAGGAAGGGAGAAGCGGGGGGGCAAAATGAGCAGTTCTTC
D gene: TRBD2
V gene: TRBV5-1
J gene: TRBJ2-1
clone size: -

CDR3 protein: CAWSLSTGKPNEQYF
CDR3 DNA: TGTGCCTGGAGCCTATCTACAGGGAAGCCGAACGAGCAGTACTTC
D gene: -
V gene: TRBV30
J gene: TRBJ2-7
clone size: -

CDR3 protein: CASSLWGTNEKLFF
CDR3 DNA: TGTGCCAGCAGTTTATGGGGCACTAATGAAAAACTGTTTTTT
D gene: -
V gene: TRBV27
J gene: TRBJ1-4
clone size: once

CDR3 protein: CSVEVGQGYEQYF
CDR3 DNA: TGCAGCGTTGAAGTAGGGCAGGGCTACGAGCAGTACTTC
D gene: -
V gene: TRBV29-1
J gene: TRBJ2-7
clone size: -

CDR3 protein: CASKVRPGGTDTQYF
CDR3 DNA: TGTGCCAGCAAAGTACGTCCCGGGGGCACAGATACGCAGTATTTT
D gene: -
V gene: TRBV6-5
J gene: TRBJ2-3
clone size: -